The rows below give T cell receptor beta chains drawn from one sample of a study of spatial heterogeneity in lung cancer. TCRdb re-called the 5' RACE reads with MiXCR, one entry per CDR3 protein. The sample shows around 120,000 distinct CDR3 sequences, 9% to 15% of them seen only once. The sample consisted of PBMCs, taken at follow-up. The source of these receptors is a male donor with early-stage non-small cell lung cancer. The CDR3 runs from the conserved cysteine through the conserved F or W. A D gene is named only where the DNA matches it firmly. Some rows have no size entry. The others give once, few or many, or a class for an expanded clone.

V gene	D gene	clone size	J gene	CDR3 length	CDR3 protein	CDR3 DNA
TRBV11-2	-	-	TRBJ2-7	15	CASSPLGGSSYEQYF	TGTGCCAGCAGCCCCCTTGGGGGGAGCTCCTACGAGCAGTACTTC
TRBV21-1	-	-	TRBJ1-2	15	CASSKLPEGPYGYTF	TGTGCCAGCAGCAAACTTCCCGAGGGGCCCTATGGCTACACCTTC
TRBV6-2/TRBV6-3	-	many	TRBJ1-1	15	CASTPELGVGTEAFF	TGTGCCAGCACCCCCGAATTGGGGGTGGGCACTGAAGCTTTCTTT
TRBV6-5	TRBD2	few	TRBJ2-5	15	CASSSRTSGAGTQYF	TGTGCCAGCAGTTCCCGGACTAGCGGGGCAGGAACCCAGTACTTC
TRBV10-3	TRBD1	-	TRBJ1-1	14	CAITRTGGNTEAFF	TGTGCCATCACTAGGACAGGCGGGAACACTGAAGCTTTCTTT
TRBV11-2	-	few	TRBJ1-1	13	CASSPQRGTEAFF	TGTGCCAGCAGCCCCCAGCGCGGCACTGAAGCTTTCTTT
TRBV7-9	-	-	TRBJ2-3	14	CASSSGPLGDTQYF	TGTGCCAGCAGCTCCGGGCCCCTGGGAGATACGCAGTATTTT
TRBV4-1	-	-	TRBJ2-3	14	CASSQEGRTDTQYF	TGCGCCAGCAGCCAAGAAGGCCGCACAGATACGCAGTATTTT
TRBV12-3/TRBV12-4	-	-	TRBJ2-7	15	CASRRWDSGGYEQYF	TGTGCCAGCAGAAGGTGGGACTCAGGGGGCTACGAGCAGTACTTC
TRBV12-3/TRBV12-4	-	medium-sized	TRBJ1-1	13	CASRAMKGTEAFF	TGTGCCAGCAGAGCGATGAAGGGGACTGAAGCTTTCTTT
TRBV2	-	-	TRBJ1-4	16	CASSEDFGALMEKLFF	TGTGCCAGCAGTGAGGACTTCGGTGCCCTCATGGAAAAACTGTTTTTT
TRBV2	-	few	TRBJ2-3	12	CASRDPGDTQYF	TGTGCCTCAAGGGATCCGGGAGATACGCAGTATTTT
TRBV5-6	-	few	TRBJ2-5	15	CASSLAGLAQETQYF	TGTGCCAGCAGCTTGGCCGGTCTAGCCCAAGAGACCCAGTACTTC
TRBV4-2	-	many	TRBJ1-2	16	CASSQDQGTPSYGYTF	TGTGCCAGCAGCCAAGATCAAGGGACGCCGAGCTATGGCTACACCTTC
TRBV10-3	-	many	TRBJ1-5	14	CAISEGRENQPQHF	TGTGCCATCAGTGAGGGCAGAGAGAATCAGCCCCAGCATTTT
TRBV5-1	-	few	TRBJ2-2	18	CASSLERRVIRDTGELFF	TGCGCCAGCAGCTTGGAGAGGAGAGTCATCCGGGACACCGGGGAGCTGTTTTTT
TRBV7-3	-	-	TRBJ2-3	13	CASSYQREDTQYF	TGTGCCAGCAGCTACCAAAGGGAAGATACGCAGTATTTT
TRBV20-1	TRBD2	-	TRBJ2-7	15	CSARGPAGLTYEQYF	TGCAGTGCTAGAGGTCCAGCGGGGCTAACCTACGAGCAGTACTTC
TRBV6-5	-	-	TRBJ1-1	14	CASRRASGTTKAFF	TGTGCCAGCAGACGGGCCTCAGGGACAACGAAGGCTTTCTTT
TRBV14	-	-	TRBJ1-5	15	CASSQGGTYNQPQHF	TGTGCCAGCAGCCAAGGGGGGACCTACAATCAGCCCCAGCATTTT
TRBV7-2	-	many	TRBJ1-2	14	CASSFSSATGGYTF	TGTGCCAGCAGCTTCAGTTCGGCCACAGGTGGCTACACCTTC
TRBV7-2	-	many	TRBJ2-5	14	CASSLDRTQETQYF	TGTGCCAGCAGCTTAGATCGGACCCAAGAGACCCAGTACTTC
TRBV24-1	TRBD2	many	TRBJ2-1	16	CATSDYTSGDYNEQFF	TGTGCCACCAGTGATTACACTAGCGGGGACTACAATGAGCAGTTCTTC
TRBV20-1	TRBD1	many	TRBJ2-7	16	CSAPTFGQGTAYEQYF	TGCAGTGCCCCAACGTTCGGACAGGGGACTGCCTACGAGCAGTACTTC
TRBV20-1	-	many	TRBJ2-3	13	CSAGPAGTDTQYF	TGCAGTGCCGGCCCCGCGGGAACAGATACGCAGTATTTT
TRBV9	TRBD1	few	TRBJ1-1	14	CASSGGQVRTEAFF	TGTGCCAGCAGCGGGGGACAGGTTCGGACTGAAGCTTTCTTT
TRBV5-5	-	-	TRBJ1-1	15	CASSFLVGPNTEAFF	TGTGCCAGCAGCTTTTTAGTAGGCCCGAACACTGAAGCTTTCTTT
TRBV4-2	-	-	TRBJ1-1	13	CASSPYLNTEAFF	TGTGCCAGCAGCCCATACTTGAACACTGAAGCTTTCTTT
TRBV12-5	-	-	TRBJ1-5	15	CASGLTQGPEWPQHF	TGTGCTAGTGGTTTGACGCAGGGCCCGGAGTGGCCCCAGCATTTT
TRBV20-1	TRBD2	-	TRBJ2-1	14	CSAPGLAGWDEQFF	TGCAGTGCTCCGGGACTAGCGGGCTGGGATGAGCAGTTCTTC
TRBV6-5	-	few	TRBJ2-1	13	CASSYSGGKEQFF	TGTGCCAGCAGTTACTCAGGGGGGAAGGAGCAGTTCTTC
TRBV18	-	-	TRBJ2-1	15	CASSPPRGSYNEQFF	TGTGCCAGCTCACCACCCCGCGGCTCCTACAATGAGCAGTTCTTC
TRBV7-3	TRBD1	many	TRBJ2-1	16	CASSPTLGQGADEQFF	TGTGCCAGCAGCCCAACCCTAGGACAGGGGGCTGATGAGCAGTTCTTC
TRBV7-9	-	-	TRBJ1-3	15	CASSPRGPSGNTIYF	TGTGCCAGCAGCCCCCGCGGTCCTTCTGGAAACACCATATATTTT
TRBV6-8	TRBD2	-	TRBJ2-1	18	CASSPGTSGGAYYNEQFF	TGTGCCAGCAGCCCCGGGACTAGCGGGGGGGCATATTACAATGAGCAGTTCTTC
TRBV6-2/TRBV6-3	-	many	TRBJ2-7	13	CASSYGVPREQYF	TGTGCCAGCAGTTACGGGGTTCCGCGGGAGCAGTACTTC
TRBV10-3	-	-	TRBJ1-5	14	CAISATDSNQPQHF	TGTGCCATCAGTGCGACAGATAGCAATCAGCCCCAGCATTTT
TRBV28	TRBD1	-	TRBJ1-2	15	CASSPGTGSNYGYTF	TGTGCCAGCAGTCCGGGGACAGGGTCTAACTATGGCTACACCTTC
TRBV6-5	-	many	TRBJ1-5	13	CASSSDSYLPQHF	TGTGCCAGCAGTTCCGACAGCTATTTGCCCCAGCATTTT
TRBV9	-	once	TRBJ2-3	14	CASSRDSGTDTQYF	TGTGCCAGCAGCAGGGATTCGGGCACAGATACGCAGTATTTT
TRBV28	-	few	TRBJ2-5	14	CASRLGGHQETQYF	TGTGCCAGCAGATTGGGTGGACACCAAGAGACCCAGTACTTC
TRBV10-3	-	many	TRBJ1-1	14	CAISEGRTNTEAFF	TGTGCCATCAGTGAGGGGCGGACTAACACTGAAGCTTTCTTT
TRBV3-1	TRBD1	-	TRBJ2-7	15	CASSQRQTGIHEQYF	TGTGCCAGCAGCCAAAGACAGACAGGGATACACGAGCAGTACTTC
TRBV10-3	TRBD1	few	TRBJ2-1	15	CAINPADRENNEQFF	TGTGCCATCAACCCAGCGGACAGGGAGAACAATGAGCAGTTCTTC
TRBV4-1	TRBD2	-	TRBJ2-1	18	CASSQDGTSGGSYNEQFF	TGCGCCAGCAGCCAAGACGGGACTAGCGGGGGGTCCTACAATGAGCAGTTCTTC
TRBV2	TRBD2	-	TRBJ2-1	12	CASSALLAGVLF	TGTGCCAGCAGTGCCTTACTAGCGGGGGTGCTCTTC
TRBV4-3	-	many	TRBJ1-5	15	CASSQDTRGDQPQHF	TGCGCCAGCAGCCAAGATACAAGGGGAGACCAGCCCCAGCATTTT
TRBV20-1	TRBD1	-	TRBJ1-3	14	CSARETGRGNTIYF	TGCAGTGCTAGAGAGACAGGGCGAGGAAACACCATATATTTT
TRBV5-4	-	few	TRBJ1-6	18	CASSSPGRESSYNSPLHF	TGTGCCAGCAGCTCACCAGGGAGGGAAAGCTCCTATAATTCACCCCTCCACTTT
TRBV7-9	-	many	TRBJ1-1	15	CASSLRKSPNTEAFF	TGTGCCAGCAGCTTACGGAAGAGCCCGAACACTGAAGCTTTCTTT
TRBV12-3/TRBV12-4	-	-	TRBJ1-2	13	CASSLEEPYGYTF	TGTGCCAGCAGTTTAGAGGAACCCTATGGCTACACCTTC